These 13 T cell receptor beta chains originate from one sample sequenced in a study of cytomegalovirus exposure and HLA in healthy donors. Vbeta (60) and Jbeta (13) primers were used in the PCR. Assay used: immunoSEQ multiplex PCR; TCRdb lists only in-frame clones, some missing. The table has around 110,000 clones, around 83% seen once. Material: PBMCs. Receptors originate from a man aged 30 to 45 in good health and CMV-seropositive.

The chain uses TRBV27 and TRBJ2-7; 7 bases line up with TRBD2. There are 13 residues in the CDR3. Trimming took 8 bases from V and 5 from J; bases not matched to a gene: 9. CDR1 is MNHEY and CDR2 is SMNVEV in the germline V gene (reference sequence). CDR3 sequence (DNA): TGTGCCAGCGCCCGGAGGGAGGGCCACGAGCAGTACGTC. Its translation is CASARREGHEQYV.

The CDR3 nucleotides are TGTGCCAGCAGCTACGCGGACCTAGCGGGAGGGGTTCCAGATACGCAGTATTTT. Translation: CASSYADLAGGVPDTQYF. The chain employs TRBV4-2 and TRBJ2-3; 12 nucleotides match TRBD2. This CDR3 has 18 residues. Germline loops: CDR1 LGHNA, CDR2 YNFKEQ. Trimming cost V 5 bases and J 4 bases; bases outside gene matches: 13.

The count of this clone is one. Its ends do not fully match the called genes, so a read error is possible. CDR3 in amino acids: CSSSLFGDEQFF. In nucleotides, the CDR3 is TGTTCCAGCAGCTTATTCGGAGATGAGCAGTTCTTC. V and J are TRBV7-9 and TRBJ2-1; no definite D call. This CDR3 is built from 12 residues. CDR1 is SEHNR, CDR2 FQNEAQ, per germline (reference sequence). The whole variable domain, filled in from reference TRBV7-9 and TRBJ2-1, reads DTGVSQNPRHKITKRGQNVTFRCDPISEHNRLYWYRQTLGQGPEFLTYFQNEAQLEKSRLLSDRFSAERPKGSFSTLEIQRTEQGDSAMYLCSSSLFGDEQFFGPGTRLTVL.

This sequence joins TRBV11-2 and TRBJ1-1; D unclear. Germline-derived CDR1 and CDR2 are SGHAT and FQNNGV. This CDR3 spans 12 amino acids. Trimming cost V 5 bases and J 3 bases, with 7 bases left between them. CDR3 nucleotides: TGTGCCAGCAGCGAGGTTTACACTGAAGCTTTCTTT. It codes for CASSEVYTEAFF.

This sequence joins TRBV6-5 and TRBJ1-5, with 10 bases matching TRBD1. Per the germline V gene, CDR1 is MNHEY and CDR2 is SVGAGI. CDR3 length: 15 amino acids. Trimming cost V 7 bases and J 7 bases; bases outside gene matches: 10. The CDR3 loop reads CASKPTGGERQPQHF. Written as DNA, the CDR3 is TGTGCCAGCAAACCGACAGGGGGCGAACGGCAGCCCCAGCATTTT.

This sequence joins TRBV13 and TRBJ2-7; possibly TRBD1 for D (6 bases). Germline V CDR1 and CDR2: PRHDT, FYEKMQ (reference sequence). This CDR3 is built from 13 residues. Trimming left V 3 bases short and J 0 bases short, with 6 bases between. The CDR3 DNA reads TGTGCCAGCAGCTTCAGGGGCTCCTACGAGCAGTACTTC. The encoded protein is CASSFRGSYEQYF.

The chain links TRBV5-6 to TRBJ1-3; D unclear. CDR1 and CDR2 from the germline V gene are SGHDT and YYEEEE. The CDR3 contains 15 residues. V dropped 0 bases and J dropped 0 bases, with 7 bases sitting between them. The CDR3 spells CASSLGGTSGNTIYF. The CDR3, as DNA: TGTGCCAGCAGCTTGGGAGGCACCTCTGGAAACACCATATATTTT.

In its sample, this clone ranks as medium-sized (0.01 to 0.1%). The chain has TRBV19 and TRBJ2-1; maybe TRBD1 (5 bases). The CDR3 covers 15 residues. V was pared by 1 base and J by 7 bases, with 14 bases between. Germline CDR1 and CDR2: LNHDA and SQIVND (reference sequence). For the CDR3, the DNA is TGTGCCAGTAGTATAGGGTGGCAGGGTTTGAATGAGCAGTTCTTC. Protein product: CASSIGWQGLNEQFF.

This clone was seen a handful of times. This chain connects TRBV19 to TRBJ1-1; 7 nucleotides align to TRBD1. The CDR3 is 15 amino acids. From germline, CDR1 is LNHDA and CDR2 SQIVND (reference sequence). V was clipped by 5 bases and J by 4 bases; unmatched bases: 10. This CDR3 is CASSPRGRGSTEAFF. Here the CDR3 DNA reads TGTGCCAGTAGTCCGAGGGGGCGCGGTAGCACTGAAGCTTTCTTT.

V is TRBV6-5 and J is TRBJ2-7; D not certain. In germline, CDR1 is MNHEY, CDR2 SVGAGI. This CDR3 contains 11 residues. V was shortened by 10 bases and J by 6 bases, with 13 bases between the two germline ends. The CDR3 DNA is TGTGCCATCGGCCCGGAGAGCGAGCAGTACTTC. It is translated as CAIGPESEQYF.

The chain joins TRBV2 to TRBJ1-1; 7 nucleotides agree with TRBD1. The V and J ends lost 7 bases and 1 base, in that order; junction bases with no gene match: 6. The CDR3 totals 14 residues. Germline-derived CDR1 and CDR2 are SNHLY and FYNNEI. The CDR3 is CASTRDRANTEAFF. CDR3 nucleotides: TGTGCCAGCACTCGGGACAGAGCGAACACTGAAGCTTTCTTT.

This clone was picked up one time. This chain connects TRBV5-1 to TRBJ1-2; 7 positions match TRBD1. Germline V lookup: CDR1 SGHRS, CDR2 YFSETQ. The CDR3 has 14 amino acids. J gave up 7 bases and V 0 bases, and 6 bases lay outside the gene matches. The DNA of the CDR3 is TGCGCCAGCAGCTTGGGGATACAGGGGTCTGGCTACACCTTC. This codes for CASSLGIQGSGYTF.

The genes are TRBV10-2 and TRBJ2-7; D remains ambiguous. The ends were cut back, 0 bases at V and 1 base at J, with 7 bases in the middle. CDR3 size: 14 residues. In germline, CDR1 is WSHSY, CDR2 SAAADI. CDR3 sequence: CASSESTPSYEQYF. CDR3 DNA sequence: TGCGCCAGCAGTGAGTCGACTCCATCCTACGAGCAGTACTTC.